The present T cell receptor beta chain was sequenced within a study of T cells in localized non-small cell lung cancer. Details on this clone: Its antigen is not known.

The data were produced by immunoSEQ multiplex PCR, yet TCRdb's version contains in-frame clones alone and is incomplete. The sample has some 51,000 clones; roughly 89% are singletons. Study results and limitations: Adjacent lung was found to contain a median about 62 of the top 100 tumor clones. The study linked higher blood T cell density to longer overall survival. Compared with tumor, uninvolved adjacent lung displayed greater T cell clonality, ranking highest overall.

The CDR3 runs to 16 residues. Looked up from germline, CDR1 is LGHNA and CDR2 is YSLEER. J was trimmed by 3 bases and V by 0 bases; bases with no gene match: 4. The TCR was taken from a woman aged 35 to 70 with stage I lung adenocarcinoma. The chain links TRBV4-3 to TRBJ2-3; 9 nucleotides align to TRBD1. Sequences were derived from peripheral blood, sampled before any cancer treatment. CDR3 in amino acids: CASSQDWDRVTDTQYF. CDR3 in DNA: TGCGCCAGCAGCCAAGACTGGGACAGGGTGACAGATACGCAGTATTTT.